These T cell receptor beta chains were read from a single sample in a study of CD8 T cells in Susac syndrome. MiXCR, run by TCRdb on the immunoSEQ multiplex PCR reads, gives a single entry per CDR3 protein. There are over 300,000 distinct CDR3 sequences in the sample; around 92% occur only once, and approximately 0.065% lies in the top ten. Material: CD4+ T cells from PBMCs. The receptors come from a human donor with multiple sclerosis. The CDR3 runs from the conserved cysteine through the conserved F or W. Fields, in order: D gene, J gene, clone size, V gene, CDR3 protein, CDR3 DNA. D genes are given only for firm matches. Clone size, where shown, is once, few, many, or a class for clones that have expanded.

d_gene: -
j_gene: TRBJ2-7
abundance: -
v_gene: TRBV24-1
CDR3aa: CATSDSTSYEQYF
CDR3nt: TGTGCCACCAGTGATTCAACCTCCTACGAGCAGTACTTC

d_gene: -
j_gene: TRBJ1-1
abundance: -
v_gene: TRBV19
CDR3aa: CVSKGGWTEAFF
CDR3nt: TGTGTTTCAAAAGGGGGTTGGACTGAAGCTTTCTTT

d_gene: TRBD1
j_gene: TRBJ2-1
abundance: -
v_gene: TRBV27
CDR3aa: CASSLSRTGVTTEQFF
CDR3nt: TGTGCCAGCAGTTTATCGCGGACAGGGGTAACTACTGAGCAGTTCTTC

d_gene: TRBD2
j_gene: TRBJ2-5
abundance: once
v_gene: TRBV12-3/TRBV12-4
CDR3aa: CASSTLLAGEAFAQYF
CDR3nt: TGTGCCAGCAGCACCCTACTAGCGGGGGAAGCTTTCGCCCAGTACTTC

d_gene: -
j_gene: TRBJ1-2
abundance: once
v_gene: TRBV18
CDR3aa: CASSPQGPDNYGYTF
CDR3nt: TGTGCCAGCTCTCCCCAGGGGCCAGATAACTATGGCTACACCTTC

d_gene: -
j_gene: TRBJ2-4
abundance: few
v_gene: TRBV5-6
CDR3aa: CASSLGQKNIQYF
CDR3nt: TGTGCCAGCAGCTTGGGCCAGAAAAACATTCAGTACTTC

d_gene: TRBD2
j_gene: TRBJ2-3
abundance: -
v_gene: TRBV5-1
CDR3aa: CASTPRTSGSDTQYF
CDR3nt: TGCGCCAGCACCCCCCGGACTAGCGGTTCAGATACGCAGTATTTT

d_gene: -
j_gene: TRBJ2-7
abundance: -
v_gene: TRBV7-9
CDR3aa: CASSFTSRALLYF
CDR3nt: TGTGCCAGCAGCTTTACTTCTCGGGCGCTGTTATACTTC

d_gene: -
j_gene: TRBJ2-3
abundance: -
v_gene: TRBV6-2/TRBV6-3
CDR3aa: CASTPVEGGTQYF
CDR3nt: TGTGCCAGCACTCCGGTCGAGGGGGGTACGCAGTATTTT

d_gene: -
j_gene: TRBJ1-6
abundance: -
v_gene: TRBV10-1
CDR3aa: CASSDNNSPLHF
CDR3nt: TGCGCCAGCAGTGATAATAATTCACCCCTCCACTTT

d_gene: -
j_gene: TRBJ2-3
abundance: -
v_gene: TRBV20-1
CDR3aa: CSAPVFSVDTQYF
CDR3nt: TGCAGTGCTCCAGTCTTTAGCGTGGATACGCAGTATTTT

d_gene: TRBD2
j_gene: TRBJ2-3
abundance: few
v_gene: TRBV7-9
CDR3aa: CASSPGLDTDTQYF
CDR3nt: TGTGCCAGCAGTCCCGGACTAGACACAGATACGCAGTATTTT

d_gene: -
j_gene: TRBJ2-2
abundance: -
v_gene: TRBV30
CDR3aa: CAWSKGGDTGELFF
CDR3nt: TGTGCCTGGAGTAAAGGGGGGGACACCGGGGAGCTGTTTTTT

d_gene: -
j_gene: TRBJ2-1
abundance: -
v_gene: TRBV29-1
CDR3aa: CSVDVRLAPYNEQFF
CDR3nt: TGCAGCGTTGATGTGCGTCTAGCGCCGTACAATGAGCAGTTCTTC

d_gene: -
j_gene: TRBJ2-3
abundance: few
v_gene: TRBV9
CDR3aa: CASSVGVGRPTDTQYF
CDR3nt: TGTGCCAGCAGCGTCGGGGTGGGACGACCCACAGATACGCAGTATTTT

d_gene: -
j_gene: TRBJ2-1
abundance: -
v_gene: TRBV20-1
CDR3aa: CSARSLGTPTHNEQFF
CDR3nt: TGCAGTGCTAGATCCCTCGGGACTCCTACTCACAATGAGCAGTTCTTC

d_gene: -
j_gene: TRBJ2-2
abundance: -
v_gene: TRBV6-5
CDR3aa: CASSWSGPGELFF
CDR3nt: TGTGCCAGCAGTTGGTCAGGGCCCGGGGAGCTGTTTTTT

d_gene: TRBD2
j_gene: TRBJ2-7
abundance: -
v_gene: TRBV20-1
CDR3aa: CSARPLAGGPGYEQYF
CDR3nt: TGCAGTGCTAGACCTCTAGCGGGAGGACCGGGCTACGAGCAGTACTTC

d_gene: TRBD2
j_gene: TRBJ2-1
abundance: -
v_gene: TRBV20-1
CDR3aa: CSARLAGRHPYNEQFF
CDR3nt: TGCAGTGCTAGACTAGCGGGTCGCCACCCCTACAATGAGCAGTTCTTC

d_gene: -
j_gene: TRBJ1-1
abundance: -
v_gene: TRBV7-2
CDR3aa: CASSTRRNTEAFF
CDR3nt: TGTGCCAGCAGCACTCGGCGGAACACTGAAGCTTTCTTT

d_gene: -
j_gene: TRBJ2-2
abundance: -
v_gene: TRBV14
CDR3aa: CASSQRRQRKARELFF
CDR3nt: TGTGCCAGCAGCCAACGACGACAGCGTAAAGCGAGGGAGCTGTTTTTT

d_gene: TRBD1
j_gene: TRBJ1-4
abundance: -
v_gene: TRBV12-3/TRBV12-4
CDR3aa: CASSLRTGGGEKLFF
CDR3nt: TGTGCCAGCAGTTTGAGGACAGGTGGAGGTGAAAAACTGTTTTTT

d_gene: -
j_gene: TRBJ1-1
abundance: once
v_gene: TRBV7-9
CDR3aa: CASSLGGHPNTEAFF
CDR3nt: TGTGCCAGCAGCTTAGGTGGACACCCGAACACTGAAGCTTTCTTT

d_gene: -
j_gene: TRBJ2-5
abundance: few
v_gene: TRBV2
CDR3aa: CASSRGLRETQYF
CDR3nt: TGTGCCAGCAGTCGGGGGTTGAGGGAGACCCAGTACTTC

d_gene: -
j_gene: TRBJ2-3
abundance: -
v_gene: TRBV7-2
CDR3aa: CASLSRTKSTDTQYF
CDR3nt: TGTGCCAGCCTCTCCAGGACCAAAAGCACAGATACGCAGTATTTT

d_gene: TRBD1
j_gene: TRBJ2-2
abundance: -
v_gene: TRBV19
CDR3aa: CASSTWTGGAGELFF
CDR3nt: TGTGCCAGTAGTACCTGGACAGGGGGGGCCGGGGAGCTGTTTTTT

d_gene: -
j_gene: TRBJ1-5
abundance: -
v_gene: TRBV28
CDR3aa: CASSLYGGGRNQPQHF
CDR3nt: TGTGCCAGCAGTTTATATGGAGGGGGAAGGAATCAGCCCCAGCATTTT

d_gene: TRBD1
j_gene: TRBJ1-1
abundance: once
v_gene: TRBV7-9
CDR3aa: CASSYWAGGSSTEAFF
CDR3nt: TGTGCCAGCAGCTACTGGGCAGGGGGCTCGAGCACTGAAGCTTTCTTT

d_gene: -
j_gene: TRBJ1-1
abundance: -
v_gene: TRBV19
CDR3aa: CASSVDRINTEAFF
CDR3nt: TGTGCCAGTAGCGTGGACCGGATCAACACTGAAGCTTTCTTT

d_gene: -
j_gene: TRBJ2-7
abundance: few
v_gene: TRBV7-8
CDR3aa: CASSLGTGRSYEQYF
CDR3nt: TGTGCCAGCAGCTTGGGGACTGGACGATCCTACGAGCAGTACTTC

d_gene: -
j_gene: TRBJ2-7
abundance: -
v_gene: TRBV7-9
CDR3aa: CASSPSGSTYEQYF
CDR3nt: TGTGCCAGCAGCCCCAGCGGGTCTACCTACGAGCAGTACTTC

d_gene: TRBD1
j_gene: TRBJ2-2
abundance: -
v_gene: TRBV6-1
CDR3aa: CTTKTGANTGELFF
CDR3nt: TGTACCACCAAGACAGGGGCGAACACCGGGGAGCTGTTTTTT

d_gene: -
j_gene: TRBJ2-3
abundance: -
v_gene: TRBV5-4
CDR3aa: CASSFPVLTDTQYF
CDR3nt: TGTGCCAGCAGCTTCCCAGTGCTCACAGATACGCAGTATTTT

d_gene: -
j_gene: TRBJ2-2
abundance: -
v_gene: TRBV6-2/TRBV6-3
CDR3aa: CASSRDANTGELFF
CDR3nt: TGTGCCAGCTCCCGGGACGCGAACACCGGGGAGCTGTTTTTT

d_gene: TRBD1
j_gene: TRBJ2-2
abundance: few
v_gene: TRBV19
CDR3aa: CASRTGTGNTGELFF
CDR3nt: TGTGCCAGTAGGACCGGGACAGGGAACACCGGGGAGCTGTTTTTT

d_gene: -
j_gene: TRBJ1-1
abundance: -
v_gene: TRBV7-3
CDR3aa: CASSLKGQETEAFF
CDR3nt: TGTGCCAGCAGCTTAAAGGGTCAGGAGACTGAAGCTTTCTTT

d_gene: -
j_gene: TRBJ1-1
abundance: -
v_gene: TRBV21-1
CDR3aa: CASPLGHLNTEAFF
CDR3nt: TGTGCCAGCCCCCTTGGACATTTAAACACTGAAGCTTTCTTT

d_gene: -
j_gene: TRBJ1-2
abundance: -
v_gene: TRBV12-3/TRBV12-4
CDR3aa: CASSFQGYGYTF
CDR3nt: TGTGCCAGCAGTTTCCAGGGATATGGCTACACCTTC

d_gene: -
j_gene: TRBJ1-2
abundance: -
v_gene: TRBV7-8
CDR3aa: CASSISTGSTGYTF
CDR3nt: TGTGCCAGCAGCATCTCGACAGGTTCCACTGGCTACACCTTC

d_gene: TRBD2
j_gene: TRBJ2-7
abundance: -
v_gene: TRBV19
CDR3aa: CASSTLAGDGEQYF
CDR3nt: TGTGCCAGTAGTACCCTAGCGGGAGACGGCGAGCAGTACTTC